These 13 T cell receptor beta chains were sequenced from one sample in a study of blood T cell repertoires in COVID-19. Profiled with immunoSEQ multiplex PCR; TCRdb holds only in-frame clones, not every one. This table holds over 55,000 clones, around 91% found once. Sequencing was carried out using peripheral blood. The receptor source for this set is a human donor in a cohort sampled during active COVID-19.

This chain links TRBV6-2 or TRBV6-3 with TRBJ2-7; possible D gene TRBD2, 6 bases. V gave up 2 bases and J gave up 2 bases, with 16 bases separating them. Germline V gives CDR1 MNHEY, CDR2 SVGEGT. The CDR3 is 16 residues long. For the CDR3, the DNA is TGTGCCAGCAGTTACGAGGGAGGTCGGTCTACCTACGAGCAGTACTTC. This gives the protein CASSYEGGRSTYEQYF.

The rearrangement links TRBV19 to TRBJ2-2, with a possible D match to TRBD2 (6 bases). Deletions cut 1 base from V and 8 bases from J, with 11 bases between. The CDR3 is made up of 14 amino acids. Germline V lookup: CDR1 LNHDA, CDR2 SQIVND (reference sequence). The CDR3: CASSIGEAAGELFF. The CDR3 DNA reads as TGTGCCAGTAGTATAGGGGAGGCGGCGGGGGAGCTGTTTTTT.

Worth noting for this clone: In the same sample, other DNA sequences code for this CDR3. V and J are TRBV5-1 and TRBJ1-2; the match to TRBD1 covers 7 bases. This CDR3 contains 12 residues. The germline V gene has CDR1 SGHRS and CDR2 YFSETQ. With V trimmed by 4 bases and J by 8 bases, 5 bases remained unmatched. Written as DNA, the CDR3 is TGCGCCAGCAGCCCGACAGGGTACGGCTACACCTTC. This encodes CASSPTGYGYTF.

The V gene is TRBV13, the J gene TRBJ2-6, with TRBD1 identical over 7 bases. Germline lookup yields CDR1 PRHDT and CDR2 FYEKMQ (reference sequence). This CDR3 spans 16 amino acids. Trimming took 4 bases from V and 4 from J; bases not matched to a gene: 7. The CDR3 reads CASSSDRAYGANVLTF. For the CDR3, the DNA is TGTGCCAGCAGCTCCGACAGGGCTTACGGGGCCAACGTCCTGACTTTC.

The chain combines TRBV6-1 with TRBJ2-6, with 7 bases that match TRBD2. This CDR3 is 18 amino acids long. Trimming cost V 2 bases and J 2 bases; bases outside gene matches: 9. Germline CDR1 and CDR2: MNHNS and SASEGT. In DNA form, the CDR3 reads TGTGCCAGCAGTGAATGGGGGGTTGCGGGGGCTGGGGCCAACGTCCTGACTTTC. Translating it yields CASSEWGVAGAGANVLTF.

This chain joins TRBV28 and TRBJ1-1, with 7 bases matching TRBD1. CDR1 is MDHEN and CDR2 is SYDVKM in the germline V gene. V shed 5 bases and J 2 bases; nucleotides not matched to a gene: 2. The CDR3 covers 13 residues. CDR3 loop: CASSRDSNTEAFF. CDR3 DNA sequence: TGTGCCAGCAGTCGGGACAGCAACACTGAAGCTTTCTTT.

The chain couples TRBV7-9 to TRBJ2-3, with 8 bases aligning to TRBD1. The CDR3 runs 17 residues. Germline V lookup: CDR1 SEHNR, CDR2 FQNEAQ (reference sequence). With 1 base clipped from V and 6 bases from J, the junction kept 12 bases outside the gene matches. CDR3: CASSLGRWSTGEDTQYF. The CDR3 DNA sequence: TGTGCCAGCAGCTTAGGTCGTTGGTCGACAGGGGAGGATACGCAGTATTTT.

The rearrangement links TRBV4-1 to TRBJ2-3, with TRBD2 matching 12 bases. V was clipped by 6 bases and J by 4 bases; unmatched bases: 8. This CDR3 has 16 amino acids. CDR1 is MGHRA, CDR2 YSYEKL, per germline. The CDR3, as DNA: TGCGCCAGCAGTCCGCTAGCGGGGGGGCCGGCAGATACGCAGTATTTT. Its translation is CASSPLAGGPADTQYF.

The rearrangement links TRBV7-3 to TRBJ2-7, with D unclear. CDR1 is SGHTA and CDR2 is FQGTGA in the germline V gene. The V end lost 5 bases, the J end lost 5 bases, and 13 bases lay between the germline ends. The CDR3 runs 13 residues. CDR3 protein: CASSLVPRHEQYF. Written as DNA, the CDR3 is TGTGCCAGCAGCCTAGTCCCCCGACACGAGCAGTACTTC.

CDR3 DNA: TGTGCCTGGAGTCTCGGGGGGAGCTTCAATCAGCCCCAGCATTTT. Translated: CAWSLGGSFNQPQHF. This chain links TRBV30 with TRBJ1-5; a weak D match, TRBD1 (5 bases). Germline loops: CDR1 GTSNPN, CDR2 SVGIG (reference sequence). The ends were cut back, 2 bases at V and 3 bases at J, with 14 bases in the middle. This CDR3 has 15 residues.

The genes are TRBV12-3 or TRBV12-4 and TRBJ1-5; TRBD1 aligns across 7 bases. The CDR3 spans 13 residues. V gave up 5 bases and J gave up 7 bases; unmatched junction bases: 5. CDR3 sequence: CASSRQGGQPQHF. For the CDR3, the DNA is TGTGCCAGCAGTAGACAGGGCGGGCAGCCCCAGCATTTT.

The chain combines TRBV11-1 with TRBJ2-7, with D possibly matching TRBD1 (6 bases). The V and J ends lost 4 bases and 3 bases respectively, with 16 bases between them. The germline V gene encodes CDR1 SGHAT and CDR2 FQDESV (reference sequence). The CDR3 runs 15 residues. The CDR3 DNA sequence: TGTGCCAGCAGCTCGGACAGACAAATAAACTACGAGCAGTACTTC. Protein: CASSSDRQINYEQYF.

The rearrangement joins TRBV30 to TRBJ1-1, with 9 bases aligning to TRBD1. This CDR3 contains 11 residues. CDR1 is GTSNPN, CDR2 SVGIG, per germline (reference sequence). V lost 5 bases, J lost 6 bases, and 1 base stayed unmatched. The CDR3 sequence: CAWRTGAEAFF. CDR3 coding DNA: TGTGCCTGGCGGACAGGGGCTGAAGCTTTCTTT. Full variable domain (rest looked up from reference TRBV30 and TRBJ1-1): SQTIHQWPATLVQPVGSPLSLECTVEGTSNPNLYWYRQAAGRGLQLLFYSVGIGQISSEVPQNLSASRPQDRQFILSSKKLLLSDSGFYLCAWRTGAEAFFGQGTRLTVV.